The T cell receptor beta chain described here comes from a study of cytomegalovirus exposure and HLA in healthy donors. Study-wide background: An earlier analysis found 100 million or so unique TCR beta sequences from around 180 million T cells.

The primer mix had 60 Vbeta and 13 Jbeta primers. Here immunoSEQ multiplex PCR was the method, and the copy in TCRdb shows in-frame clones only, minus some. The repertoire has some 140,000 clones, roughly 70% of them found once; the top ten carry 4.3%. Healthy bone marrow donors made up the donor group. Study results and limitations: CMV antigen specificity was confirmed in vitro for three CMV-associated chains.

The germline CDR1 and CDR2 sequences are SGHRS and YFSETQ. There are 14 residues in the CDR3. The V end lost 0 bases, the J end lost 0 bases, and 6 bases lay between the germline ends. Regarding this clone: What it binds is not known.

The sequencing sample was made of PBMCs. The origin of this receptor is a man aged 18 to 29 in good health and CMV-seropositive. V gene TRBV5-1 combines with J gene TRBJ1-2; D unclear. The CDR3 here is CASSLEQPNYGYTF. The CDR3 bases are TGCGCCAGCAGCTTGGAACAGCCTAACTATGGCTACACCTTC.